This T cell receptor beta chain emerged from a study of OX40 agonist ivuxolimab in advanced cancers. General observations from the study: Some patients who did not respond also had low normalized T-cell clonal expansion.

Method: immunoSEQ multiplex PCR; TCRdb's copy keeps in-frame clones and lacks some. The repertoire holds some 130,000 clones, with 85% to 95% as singletons. Regarding this clone: The antigen remains undetermined.

The length of the CDR3 is 17 residues. The germline V gene has CDR1 SGDLS and CDR2 YYNGEE. Trimming took off 0 bases at V and 5 bases at J, with 20 bases between the two ends. The genes are TRBV9 and TRBJ2-5, with a weak D call TRBD1 (8 bases). Sample: CD4+ or CD8+ T cells sorted from blood, taken in a trial of the OX40 agonist ivuxolimab. The receptor was isolated from an adult with an advanced solid tumor such as melanoma, head and neck, liver or kidney cancer. The CDR3 protein is CASSVGGQGGRRETQYF. In nucleotides, the CDR3 is TGTGCCAGCAGCGTAGGAGGACAGGGAGGGAGGCGGGAGACCCAGTACTTC.